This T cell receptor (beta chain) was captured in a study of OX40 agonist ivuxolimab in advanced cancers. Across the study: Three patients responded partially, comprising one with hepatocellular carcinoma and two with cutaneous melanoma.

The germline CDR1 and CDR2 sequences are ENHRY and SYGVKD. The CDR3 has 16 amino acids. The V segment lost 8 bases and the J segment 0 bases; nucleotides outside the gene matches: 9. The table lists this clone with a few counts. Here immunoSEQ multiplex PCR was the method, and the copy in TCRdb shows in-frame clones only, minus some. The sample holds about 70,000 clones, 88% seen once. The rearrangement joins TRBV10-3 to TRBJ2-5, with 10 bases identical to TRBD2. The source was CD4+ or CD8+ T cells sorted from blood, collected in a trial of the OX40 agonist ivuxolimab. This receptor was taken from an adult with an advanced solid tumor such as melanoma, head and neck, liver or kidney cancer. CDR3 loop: CAIRESGGANQETQYF. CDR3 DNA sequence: TGTGCCATCCGAGAGAGCGGGGGGGCGAACCAAGAGACCCAGTACTTC.